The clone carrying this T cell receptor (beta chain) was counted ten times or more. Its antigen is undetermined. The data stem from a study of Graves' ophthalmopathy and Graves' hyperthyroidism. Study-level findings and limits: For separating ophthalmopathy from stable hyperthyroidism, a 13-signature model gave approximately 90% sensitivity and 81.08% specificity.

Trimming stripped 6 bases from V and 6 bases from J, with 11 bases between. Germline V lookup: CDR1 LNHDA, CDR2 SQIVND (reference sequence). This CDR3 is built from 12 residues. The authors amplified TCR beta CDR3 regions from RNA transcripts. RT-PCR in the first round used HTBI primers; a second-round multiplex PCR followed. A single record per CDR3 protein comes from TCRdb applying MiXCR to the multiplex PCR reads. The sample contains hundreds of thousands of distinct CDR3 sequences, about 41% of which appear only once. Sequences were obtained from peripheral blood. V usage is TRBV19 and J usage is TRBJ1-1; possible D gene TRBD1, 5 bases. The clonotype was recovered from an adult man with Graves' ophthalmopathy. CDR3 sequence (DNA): TGTGCCAGTAGCGGGACTACTCCTGAAGCTTTCTTT. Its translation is CASSGTTPEAFF.